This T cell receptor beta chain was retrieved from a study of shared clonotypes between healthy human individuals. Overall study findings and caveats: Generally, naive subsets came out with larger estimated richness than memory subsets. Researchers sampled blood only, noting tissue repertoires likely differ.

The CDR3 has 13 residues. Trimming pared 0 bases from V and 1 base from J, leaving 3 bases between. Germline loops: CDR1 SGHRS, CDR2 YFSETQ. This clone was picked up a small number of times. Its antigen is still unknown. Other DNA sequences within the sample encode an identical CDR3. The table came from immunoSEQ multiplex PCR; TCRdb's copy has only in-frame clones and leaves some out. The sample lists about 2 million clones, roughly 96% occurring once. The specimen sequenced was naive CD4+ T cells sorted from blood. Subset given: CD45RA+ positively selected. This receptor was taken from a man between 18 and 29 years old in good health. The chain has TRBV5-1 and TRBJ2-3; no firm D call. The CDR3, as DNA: TGCGCCAGCAGCTTGGCGGGCACAGATACGCAGTATTTT. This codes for CASSLAGTDTQYF.